The 5 T cell receptor beta chains below come from one sample, sequenced in a study of cytomegalovirus exposure and HLA in healthy donors. With 60 Vbeta and 13 Jbeta primers, the PCR was carried out. Only in-frame clones appear in the TCRdb table, and some are missing; sequencing was by immunoSEQ multiplex PCR. The sample records 200,000 or so clones, around four fifths being singletons. The sample consisted of PBMCs. The receptors derive from a boy aged 2 to 9 in good health and CMV-seronegative.

The chain recombines TRBV7-5 with TRBJ1-1; the table's D call of TRBD1 was not tested on the DNA. TRBV7-5 constitutes a pseudogene. CDR3 size: 14 residues. The CDR3 nucleotides read TGTGCCAGAAGCTTAGTTTCCAGGGACACTGAAGCTTTCTTT. It is translated as CARSLVSRDTEAFF.

The chain recombines TRBV7-6 with TRBJ2-1; the D gene is possibly TRBD1 (6 bases). The germline CDR1 and CDR2 sequences are SGHVS and FNYEAQ. The CDR3 length is 14 residues. The V end lost 4 bases, the J end lost 8 bases, and 15 bases lay between the germline ends. The CDR3 DNA follows: TGTGCCAGCAGCTCCCCTGACTACAGGGATGAGCAGTTCTTC. It yields the protein CASSSPDYRDEQFF.

The rearrangement joins TRBV11-2 to TRBJ2-7; D not resolved. The length of the CDR3 is 16 residues. CDR1 is SGHAT, CDR2 FQNNGV, per germline. V shed 4 bases and J shed 3 bases, with 19 bases lying between them. CDR3 amino acids: CASSSLESESFYEQYF. The CDR3, as DNA: TGTGCCAGCAGCTCCCTAGAGTCAGAATCCTTCTACGAGCAGTACTTC.

The table lists this clone with a count of one. The rearrangement joins TRBV11-2 to TRBJ2-7, with 7 bases matching TRBD1. Trimming cost V 5 bases and J 2 bases; bases outside gene matches: 9. Germline V gives CDR1 SGHAT, CDR2 FQNNGV. The CDR3 spans 15 residues. The CDR3 bases are TGTGCCAGCAGCAGTTTCAGGGGGACCGCCTACGAGCAGTACTTC. It encodes CASSSFRGTAYEQYF. Looking up the rest from reference TRBV11-2 and TRBJ2-7 gives the full variable domain: EAGVAQSPRYKIIEKRQSVAFWCNPISGHATLYWYQQILGQGPKLLIQFQNNGVVDDSQLPKDRFSAERLKGVDSTLKIQPAKLEDSAVYLCASSSFRGTAYEQYFGPGTRLTVT.

The chain combines TRBV4-2 with TRBJ1-2; 12 positions match TRBD1. J lost 4 bases, V lost 4 bases, and 7 bases had no gene match. Germline V gene data show CDR1 as LGHNA and CDR2 as YNFKEQ. The CDR3 runs 16 residues. The CDR3 protein is CASSRTGQGATYGYTF. The CDR3 DNA is TGTGCCAGCAGCCGCACGGGACAGGGGGCAACCTATGGCTACACCTTC.